The T cell receptor (beta chain) described here comes from a study of CD8+ T cells in alopecia areata. Following extraction, RNA underwent reverse transcription to cDNA, which served as the sequencing template. Assay used: immunoSEQ multiplex PCR; TCRdb lists only in-frame clones, some missing. The sample has about 180,000 clones, almost 65% seen once. Whole-study results and caveats: Clonality exceeded that of normal scalp in lesional scalp, most notably in alopecia totalis/universalis. Whereas mice showed it more clearly, TCR sharing across patients was murkier, possibly because of HLA.

This clone turned up a few times. Its antigen is unknown. Trimming stripped 4 bases from V and 4 bases from J, with 12 bases between. The CDR3 sequence is 13 residues long. Germline loops: CDR1 GTSNPN, CDR2 SVGIG (reference sequence). The receptor's source is a human donor with alopecia areata. The sequencing here drew on CD4+ T cells sorted from blood, taken at week 0. V usage is TRBV30 and J usage is TRBJ2-3; D is ambiguous. This CDR3 is CAWKAAPADTQYF. CDR3 in DNA: TGTGCCTGGAAGGCCGCCCCCGCAGATACGCAGTATTTT.